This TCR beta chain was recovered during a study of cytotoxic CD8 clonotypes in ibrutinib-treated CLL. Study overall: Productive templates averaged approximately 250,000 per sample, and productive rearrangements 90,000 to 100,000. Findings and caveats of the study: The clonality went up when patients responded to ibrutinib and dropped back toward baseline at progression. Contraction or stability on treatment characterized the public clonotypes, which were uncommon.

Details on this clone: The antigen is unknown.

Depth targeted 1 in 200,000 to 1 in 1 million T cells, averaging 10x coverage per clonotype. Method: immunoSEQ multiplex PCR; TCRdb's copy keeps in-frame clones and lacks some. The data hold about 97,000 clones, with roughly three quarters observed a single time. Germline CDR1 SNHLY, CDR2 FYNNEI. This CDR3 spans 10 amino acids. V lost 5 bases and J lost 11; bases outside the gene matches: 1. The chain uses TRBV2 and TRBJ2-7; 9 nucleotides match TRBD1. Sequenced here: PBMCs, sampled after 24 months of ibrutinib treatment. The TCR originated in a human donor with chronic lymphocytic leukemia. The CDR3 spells CASSRDREYF. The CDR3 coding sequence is TGTGCCAGCAGTCGGGACAGGGAGTACTTC.